Presented here are 15 T cell receptor beta chains from one specimen sequenced in a study of T cell responses to AZD1222 COVID-19 vaccine. Sequencing was performed with immunoSEQ multiplex PCR; in TCRdb, only in-frame clones are kept and a portion is missing. The sample includes about 120,000 clones, 70% to 90% of them seen just once. The sequencing here drew on peripheral blood, taken on day 0 of AZD1222 vaccination. These receptors were taken from an adult in good health.

The DNA of the CDR3 is TGTGCCATCAGTGAGTCGGGACAGGGCGGCCAGCATTTT. Translation: CAISESGQGGQHF. This chain joins TRBV10-3 and TRBJ1-5; 9 nucleotides match TRBD1. The CDR3 totals 13 residues. Germline assignment: CDR1 ENHRY and CDR2 SYGVKD. With 0 bases clipped from V and 12 bases from J, the junction kept 3 bases outside the gene matches.

The J gene is TRBJ2-1, the V gene TRBV7-9, with 11 bases lining up with TRBD2. Germline trimming cut 7 bases from V and 7 bases from J; bases unmatched to any gene: 15. The CDR3 is made up of 17 amino acids. Germline loops: CDR1 SEHNR, CDR2 FQNEAQ (reference sequence). In nucleotides, the CDR3 is TGTGCCAGCAACCCTACCCTACTAGCGGGAGCTAGGAATGAGCAGTTCTTC. Protein: CASNPTLLAGARNEQFF.

This clone was found once. The chain links TRBV11-3 to TRBJ2-3; no reliable D call. The CDR3 spans 14 residues. Germline lookup yields CDR1 SGHNT and CDR2 YENEEA. Trimming took off 4 bases at V and 2 bases at J, with 10 bases between the two ends. The CDR3 nucleotides read TGTGCCAGCAGCTCCGGGCCCCACACAGATACGCAGTATTTT. As protein: CASSSGPHTDTQYF.

This clone was counted between two and nine times. The chain couples TRBV7-2 to TRBJ2-7, with no clear D. The CDR3 spans 12 residues. V lost 5 bases and J lost 7, with 12 bases in between. CDR1 is SGHTA, CDR2 FQGNSA, per germline. CDR3 region: CASSPRWGEQYF. The CDR3 DNA is TGTGCCAGCAGCCCCCGGTGGGGAGAGCAGTACTTC.

This sequence joins TRBV6-5 and TRBJ2-7, with 9 positions matching TRBD1. Trimming removed 2 bases from V and 2 bases from J; junction bases left unmatched: 4. Germline V lookup: CDR1 MNHEY, CDR2 SVGAGI. This CDR3 region has 15 residues. The CDR3 spells CASSYRGQGAYEQYF. CDR3 nucleotide sequence: TGTGCCAGCAGTTACCGGGGACAGGGAGCCTACGAGCAGTACTTC.

This chain joins TRBV14 and TRBJ1-1; TRBD1 might be the D (5 bases). The CDR3 has 13 amino acids. V was pared by 2 bases and J by 6 bases, with 10 bases between. Germline CDR1 SGHDN, CDR2 FVKESK. This CDR3 is CASSQPGLPEAFF. The CDR3 DNA follows: TGTGCCAGCAGCCAACCAGGGCTCCCTGAAGCTTTCTTT.

CDR3 residues: CASGTVSSYNSPLHF. The CDR3 bases are TGTGCCAGCGGGACCGTAAGCTCCTATAATTCACCCCTCCACTTT. J is TRBJ1-6 and V is TRBV28; possibly TRBD1 for D (5 bases). There are 15 residues in the CDR3. The V and J ends lost 8 bases and 0 bases respectively, with 11 bases between them. From germline, CDR1 is MDHEN and CDR2 SYDVKM.

The rearrangement joins TRBV5-4 to TRBJ2-1; 13 bases map to TRBD2. Germline V gene sequence: CDR1 SGHNT, CDR2 YYREEE (reference sequence). There are 17 residues in the CDR3. Trimming removed 4 bases from V and 7 bases from J; junction bases left unmatched: 11. This chain's CDR3 is CASSISLTSGRVNEQFF. For the CDR3, the DNA is TGTGCCAGCAGCATCTCCCTAACTAGCGGGAGGGTGAATGAGCAGTTCTTC.

The chain employs TRBV28 and TRBJ1-5, with D possibly TRBD1 on 5 matching bases. Germline assignment: CDR1 MDHEN and CDR2 SYDVKM. The CDR3 consists of 15 residues. With 8 bases removed from V and 2 bases from J, the gap between germline ends came to 16 bases. CDR3 sequence reads: CASRPRTWGNQPQHF. CDR3 nucleotides: TGTGCCAGCCGACCCAGGACATGGGGCAATCAGCCCCAGCATTTT.

The gene calls are TRBV2 and TRBJ2-1; 8 positions agree with TRBD2. Per the germline V gene, CDR1 is SNHLY and CDR2 is FYNNEI. The CDR3 runs 14 residues. V shed 4 bases and J 5 bases; nucleotides not matched to a gene: 4. The DNA of the CDR3 is TGTGCCAGCAGTGTGGAGACTAGCGACAATGAGCAGTTCTTC. Its protein is CASSVETSDNEQFF.

The chain combines TRBV11-3 with TRBJ2-1; 10 bases are a match to TRBD2. CDR1 is SGHNT and CDR2 is YENEEA in the germline V gene. J was trimmed by 6 bases and V by 5 bases; bases with no gene match: 7. The CDR3 is 15 residues long. The CDR3 DNA sequence: TGTGCCAGCAGCGCTAGCGGGAGAGTCGGCAATGAGCAGTTCTTC. It encodes CASSASGRVGNEQFF. Variable domain in full (rest from reference TRBV11-3 and TRBJ2-1): EAGVVQSPRYKIIEKKQPVAFWCNPISGHNTLYWYLQNLGQGPELLIRYENEEAVDDSQLPKDRFSAERLKGVDSTLKIQPAELGDSAVYLCASSASGRVGNEQFFGPGTRLTVL.

The chain is built from TRBV28 and TRBJ2-5; a possible D gene is TRBD2 (5 bases). The length of the CDR3 is 13 residues. Germline V gives CDR1 MDHEN, CDR2 SYDVKM. V lost 6 bases to trimming and J lost 3 bases, with 11 bases between them. This CDR3 is CASSRLTKETQYF. CDR3 DNA: TGTGCCAGCAGCCGACTAACAAAAGAGACCCAGTACTTC.

The V and J genes are TRBV6-5 and TRBJ1-1; the D gene is possibly TRBD1 (6 bases). Looked up from germline, CDR1 is MNHEY and CDR2 is SVGAGI. The CDR3 is 14 amino acids. V lost 6 bases and J 0 bases, leaving 11 bases between the germline ends. The CDR3 DNA is TGTGCCAGCAGAGCCAACAGGGTGAACACTGAAGCTTTCTTT. The encoded protein is CASRANRVNTEAFF.

This clone has more than one count but fewer than ten. V gene TRBV28 combines with J gene TRBJ1-5, with D perhaps matching TRBD1 (5 bases). The CDR3 has 15 residues. The V gene lost 6 bases and the J gene lost 2 bases, with 14 bases spanning the gap. Per germline, CDR1 MDHEN and CDR2 SYDVKM. The CDR3 DNA is TGTGCCAGCAGGAGCGGCAGGGCGGGCAATCAGCCCCAGCATTTT. It codes for CASRSGRAGNQPQHF. Full variable domain (remainder filled in from reference TRBV28 and TRBJ1-5): DVKVTQSSRYLVKRTGEKVFLECVQDMDHENMFWYRQDPGLGLRLIYFSYDVKMKEKGDIPEGYSVSREKKERFSLILESASTNQTSMYLCASRSGRAGNQPQHFGDGTRLSIL.

This clone showed up just once. The V call is TRBV19, the J call TRBJ1-4, with 10 bases identical to TRBD1. The CDR3 is made up of 14 amino acids. Looked up from germline, CDR1 is LNHDA and CDR2 is SQIVND (reference sequence). Losses at the gene ends were 5 bases for V and 7 bases for J; bases not matched to a gene: 4. CDR3 residues: CASSLRQGAEKLFF. CDR3 coding DNA: TGTGCCAGTAGTCTCCGACAGGGGGCTGAAAAACTGTTTTTT.